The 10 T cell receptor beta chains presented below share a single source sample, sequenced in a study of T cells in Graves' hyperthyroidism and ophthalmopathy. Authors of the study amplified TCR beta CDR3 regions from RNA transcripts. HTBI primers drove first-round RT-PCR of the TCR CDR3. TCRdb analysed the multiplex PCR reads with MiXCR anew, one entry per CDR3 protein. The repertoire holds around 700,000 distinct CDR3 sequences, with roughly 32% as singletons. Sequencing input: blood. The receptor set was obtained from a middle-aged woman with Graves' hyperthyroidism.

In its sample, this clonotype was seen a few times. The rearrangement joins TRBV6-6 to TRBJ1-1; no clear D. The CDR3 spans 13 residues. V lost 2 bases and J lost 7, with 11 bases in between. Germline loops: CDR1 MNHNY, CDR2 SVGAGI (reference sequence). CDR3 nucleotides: TGTGCCAGCAGTTACGGTCCCAAGAATGAAGCTTTCTTT. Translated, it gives CASSYGPKNEAFF.

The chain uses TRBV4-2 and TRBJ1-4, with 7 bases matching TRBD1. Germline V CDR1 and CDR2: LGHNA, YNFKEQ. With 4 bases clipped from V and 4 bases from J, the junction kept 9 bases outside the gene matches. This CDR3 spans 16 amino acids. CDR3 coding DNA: TGTGCCAGCAGCCCCAACGGACAGGCACTTAATGAAAAACTGTTTTTT. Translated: CASSPNGQALNEKLFF.

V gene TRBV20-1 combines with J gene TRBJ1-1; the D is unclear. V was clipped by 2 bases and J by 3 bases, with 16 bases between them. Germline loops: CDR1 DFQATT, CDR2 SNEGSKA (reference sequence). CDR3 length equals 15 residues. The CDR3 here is CSARSSRTRDTEAFF. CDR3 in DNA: TGCAGTGCTAGAAGTTCGAGAACTCGGGACACTGAAGCTTTCTTT.

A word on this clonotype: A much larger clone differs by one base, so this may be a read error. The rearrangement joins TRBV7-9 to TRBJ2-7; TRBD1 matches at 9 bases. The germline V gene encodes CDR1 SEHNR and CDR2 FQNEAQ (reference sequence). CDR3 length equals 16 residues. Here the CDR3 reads CASSLLQGTGNYEQCF. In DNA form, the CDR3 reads TGTGCCAGCAGCTTATTACAGGGGACAGGGAACTACGAGCAGTGCTTC.

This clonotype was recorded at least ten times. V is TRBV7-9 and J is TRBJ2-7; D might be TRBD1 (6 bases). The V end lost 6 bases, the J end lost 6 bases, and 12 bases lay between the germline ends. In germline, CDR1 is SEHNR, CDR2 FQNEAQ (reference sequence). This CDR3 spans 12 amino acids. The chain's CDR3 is CASSYRDGEQYF. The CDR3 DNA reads TGTGCCAGCAGTTACAGGGACGGCGAGCAGTACTTC.

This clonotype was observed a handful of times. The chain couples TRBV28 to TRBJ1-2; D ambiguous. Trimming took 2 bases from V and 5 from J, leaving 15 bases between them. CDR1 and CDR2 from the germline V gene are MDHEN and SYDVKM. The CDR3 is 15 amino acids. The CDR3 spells CASSLGRTGPYGYTF. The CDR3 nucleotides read TGTGCCAGCAGTTTAGGTCGCACCGGGCCGTATGGCTACACCTTC.

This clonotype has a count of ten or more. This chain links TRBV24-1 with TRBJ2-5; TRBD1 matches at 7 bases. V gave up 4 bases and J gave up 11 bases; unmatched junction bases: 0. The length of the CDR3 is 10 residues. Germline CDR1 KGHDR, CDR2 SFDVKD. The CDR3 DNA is TGTGCCACCAGTGAGACAGGGCAGTACTTC. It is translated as CATSETGQYF.

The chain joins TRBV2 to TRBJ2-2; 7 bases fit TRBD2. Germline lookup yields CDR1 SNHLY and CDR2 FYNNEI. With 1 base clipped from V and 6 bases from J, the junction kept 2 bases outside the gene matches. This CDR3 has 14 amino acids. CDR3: CASSEEGRAGELFF. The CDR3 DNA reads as TGTGCCAGCAGTGAAGAGGGGAGGGCCGGGGAGCTGTTTTTT.

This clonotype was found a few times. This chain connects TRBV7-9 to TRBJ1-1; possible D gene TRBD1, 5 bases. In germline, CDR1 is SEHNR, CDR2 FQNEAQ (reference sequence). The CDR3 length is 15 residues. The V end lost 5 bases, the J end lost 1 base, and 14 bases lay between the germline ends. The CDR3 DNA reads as TGTGCCAGCAGCGAAACCGGGACCGAGAACACTGAAGCTTTCTTT. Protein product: CASSETGTENTEAFF.

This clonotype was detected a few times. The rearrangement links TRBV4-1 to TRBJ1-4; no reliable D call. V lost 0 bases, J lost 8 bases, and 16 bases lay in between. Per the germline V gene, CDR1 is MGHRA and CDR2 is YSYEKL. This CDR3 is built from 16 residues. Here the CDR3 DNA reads TGCGCCAGCAGCCAAGACAAGGCAGACTCCAGGGAAAAACTGTTTTTT. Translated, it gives CASSQDKADSREKLFF.